The 3 T cell receptor beta chains listed next were all sequenced from one sample in a study of shared clonotypes between healthy human individuals. Profiling relied on immunoSEQ multiplex PCR, and the TCRdb table lists in-frame clones only, not all of them. Of hundreds of thousands of clones listed, roughly 96% are singletons. CD45RO negativity and positive selection for CCR7 defined naive CD8 cells, a population that excluded terminally differentiated effector memory CD45RA+ cells. Sequenced material: naive CD8+ T cells sorted from blood. The receptors originated from a woman in her twenties or thirties in good health.

This chain connects TRBV15 to TRBJ2-5; D not certain. V lost 7 bases to trimming and J lost 3 bases, with 12 bases between them. Germline CDR1 is LNHNV and CDR2 is YYDKDF (reference sequence). The CDR3 is 13 residues long. The CDR3: CATTGRNKETQYF. The DNA for the CDR3 is TGTGCCACCACCGGCAGGAACAAAGAGACCCAGTACTTC.

J is TRBJ1-1 and V is TRBV13; the match to TRBD1 covers 7 bases. V dropped 4 bases and J dropped 3; count of bases not matched to a gene: 2. The germline V gene has CDR1 PRHDT and CDR2 FYEKMQ (reference sequence). The CDR3 loop spans 13 amino acids. The CDR3: CASSSTGYTEAFF. The CDR3 DNA is TGTGCCAGCAGCTCGACAGGGTACACTGAAGCTTTCTTT.

The chain couples TRBV11-2 to TRBJ2-7, with 8 bases identical to TRBD2. This CDR3 contains 14 residues. V was clipped by 5 bases and J by 4 bases; unmatched bases: 7. The V gene's germline CDR1 is SGHAT and CDR2 FQNNGV. The CDR3 region has the DNA TGTGCCAGCAGCCCCAGCGGGAGATTTTACGAGCAGTACTTC. It translates to CASSPSGRFYEQYF.